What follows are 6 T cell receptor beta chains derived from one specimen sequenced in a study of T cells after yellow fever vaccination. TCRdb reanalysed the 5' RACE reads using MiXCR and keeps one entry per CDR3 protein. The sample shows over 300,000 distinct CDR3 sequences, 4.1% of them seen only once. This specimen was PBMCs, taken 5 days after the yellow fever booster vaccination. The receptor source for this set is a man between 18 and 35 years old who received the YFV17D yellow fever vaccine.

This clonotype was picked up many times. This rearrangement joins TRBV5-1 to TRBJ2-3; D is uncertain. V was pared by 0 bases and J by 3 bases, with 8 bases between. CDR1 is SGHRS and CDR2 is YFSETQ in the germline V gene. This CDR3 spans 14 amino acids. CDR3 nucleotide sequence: TGCGCCAGCAGCTTGGTTGGGTTTACAGATACGCAGTATTTT. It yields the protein CASSLVGFTDTQYF.

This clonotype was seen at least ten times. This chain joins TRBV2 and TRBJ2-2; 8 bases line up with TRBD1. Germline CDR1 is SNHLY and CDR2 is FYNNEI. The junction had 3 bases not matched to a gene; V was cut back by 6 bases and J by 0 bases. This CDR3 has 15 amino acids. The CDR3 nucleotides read TGTGCCAGCAGCAGGACAGGGACGAACACCGGGGAGCTGTTTTTT. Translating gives CASSRTGTNTGELFF.

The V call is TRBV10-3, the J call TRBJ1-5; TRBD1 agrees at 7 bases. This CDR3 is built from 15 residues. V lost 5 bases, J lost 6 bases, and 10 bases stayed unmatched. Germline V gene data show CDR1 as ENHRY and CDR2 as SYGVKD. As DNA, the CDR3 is TGTGCCATCAGTCAGAATACAGGGGCAGGTCAGCCCCAGCATTTT. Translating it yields CAISQNTGAGQPQHF.

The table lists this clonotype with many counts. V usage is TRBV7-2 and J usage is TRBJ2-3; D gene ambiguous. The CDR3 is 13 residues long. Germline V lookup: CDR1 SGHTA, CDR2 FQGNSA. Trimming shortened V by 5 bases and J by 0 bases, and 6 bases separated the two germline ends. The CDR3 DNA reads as TGTGCCAGCAGCCCCTATAGCACAGATACGCAGTATTTT. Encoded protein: CASSPYSTDTQYF. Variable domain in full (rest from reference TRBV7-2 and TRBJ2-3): GAGVSQSPSNKVTEKGKDVELRCDPISGHTALYWYRQSLGQGLEFLIYFQGNSAPDKSGLPSDRFSAERTGGSVSTLTIQRTQQEDSAVYLCASSPYSTDTQYFGPGTRLTVL.

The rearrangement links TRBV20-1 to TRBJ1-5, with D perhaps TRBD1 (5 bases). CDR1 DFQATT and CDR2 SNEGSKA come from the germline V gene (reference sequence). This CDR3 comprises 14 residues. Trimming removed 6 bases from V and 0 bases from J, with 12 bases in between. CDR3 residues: CSAQGDGSNQPQHF. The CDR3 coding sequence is TGCAGTGCCCAGGGCGACGGTAGCAATCAGCCCCAGCATTTT.

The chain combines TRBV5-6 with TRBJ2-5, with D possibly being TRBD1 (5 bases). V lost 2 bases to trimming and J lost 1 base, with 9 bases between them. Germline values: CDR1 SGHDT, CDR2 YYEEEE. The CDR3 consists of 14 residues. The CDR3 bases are TGTGCCAGCAGCTTCCAGGGTCGCCAAGAGACCCAGTACTTC. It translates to CASSFQGRQETQYF.